This T cell receptor beta chain was sequenced for a study of CD8 T cells in Susac syndrome. V gave up 8 bases and J gave up 8 bases, with 8 bases separating them. Looked up from germline, CDR1 is LGHDT and CDR2 is YNNKEL (reference sequence). The CDR3 runs 10 residues. CD8+ and CD4+ T cells circulating in blood were sequenced for TCR beta. The study used healthy donors as controls matched for age and sex. Negative magnetic isolation gave CD8+ and CD4+ cells; FACS enriched CD8+ TEMRA. Random hexamers were used to reverse transcribe the RNA input (roughly 0.5 to 1 ug). The authors amplified TCR beta CDR3 across 54 Vbeta and 13 Jbeta using immunoSEQ multiplex PCR. TCRdb re-analysed the immunoSEQ multiplex PCR reads in MiXCR, keeping a single row per CDR3 protein. This table holds some 170,000 distinct CDR3 sequences, around 96% found once.

This clonotype originated in a human donor in good health. The chain carries TRBV3-1 and TRBJ2-3, with D unresolved. Source material: CD4+ T cells from PBMCs. The CDR3 coding sequence is TGTGCCAGCGGAATGTTTACGCAGTATTTT. Its translation is CASGMFTQYF.